This T cell receptor (beta chain) emerged from a study of cytomegalovirus exposure and HLA in healthy donors. Whole-study context: Among about 200 million T cells, an earlier analysis found 120 million or so unique TCR beta sequences. Overall study findings and caveats: In a later analysis, the majority of CMV-associated beta chains seemingly showed HLA restriction. Later analysis indicated greater clonal expansion among HLA-associated TCR beta chains than among equally common other chains.

Remarks on this clone: Its antigen remains unknown.

This PCR relied on a set of 60 Vbeta primers and 13 Jbeta primers. TCRdb's table, derived via immunoSEQ multiplex PCR, lists solely in-frame clones and lacks some. The table has roughly 160,000 clones, 85% seen once. The ends lost 4 bases at V and 0 bases at J; junction bases unmatched: 1. Germline V lookup: CDR1 LNHDA, CDR2 SQIVND (reference sequence). This CDR3 has 14 residues. Healthy individuals who donated bone marrow served as the donors. Source material: PBMCs. J is TRBJ1-2 and V is TRBV19; TRBD1 agrees at 8 bases. The clonotype was recovered from a boy younger than 10 in good health and CMV-seronegative. The CDR3 reads CASSRTGSNYGYTF. The CDR3 DNA sequence: TGTGCCAGTAGTAGGACAGGGTCTAACTATGGCTACACCTTC.